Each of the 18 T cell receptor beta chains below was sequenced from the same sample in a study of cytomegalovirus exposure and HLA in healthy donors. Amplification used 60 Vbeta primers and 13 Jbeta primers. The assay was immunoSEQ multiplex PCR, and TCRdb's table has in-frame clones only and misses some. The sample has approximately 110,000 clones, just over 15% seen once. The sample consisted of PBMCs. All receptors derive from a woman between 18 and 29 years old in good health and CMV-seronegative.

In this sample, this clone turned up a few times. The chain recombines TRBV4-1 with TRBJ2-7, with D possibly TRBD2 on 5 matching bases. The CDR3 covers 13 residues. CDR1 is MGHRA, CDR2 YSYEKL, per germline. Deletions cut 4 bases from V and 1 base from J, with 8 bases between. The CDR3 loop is CASSLRTSYEQYF. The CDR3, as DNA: TGCGCCAGCAGCCTACGGACTTCCTACGAGCAGTACTTC.

CDR3 sequence: CASSEYIGTGVRSPLHF. DNA of the CDR3: TGTGCCAGCAGTGAATATATAGGGACAGGGGTACGTTCACCCCTCCACTTT. This chain links TRBV6-1 with TRBJ1-6, with 10 nucleotides matching TRBD1. Trimming removed 2 bases from V and 9 bases from J; junction bases left unmatched: 10. Germline-derived CDR1 and CDR2 are MNHNS and SASEGT. The CDR3 has 17 amino acids.

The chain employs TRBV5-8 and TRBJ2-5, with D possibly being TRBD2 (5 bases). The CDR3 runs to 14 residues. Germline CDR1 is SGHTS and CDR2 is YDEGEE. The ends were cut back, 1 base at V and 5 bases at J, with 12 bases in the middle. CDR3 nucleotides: TGTGCCAGCAGCTTGATGAGGGTTCGGGAGACCCAGTACTTC. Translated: CASSLMRVRETQYF.

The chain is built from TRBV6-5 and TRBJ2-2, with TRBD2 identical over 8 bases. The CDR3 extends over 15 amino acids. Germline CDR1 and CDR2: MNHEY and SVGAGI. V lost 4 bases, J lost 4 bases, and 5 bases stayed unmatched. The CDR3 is CASSSSGGGTGELFF. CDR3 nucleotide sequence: TGTGCCAGCAGTTCAAGCGGGGGCGGCACCGGGGAGCTGTTTTTT.

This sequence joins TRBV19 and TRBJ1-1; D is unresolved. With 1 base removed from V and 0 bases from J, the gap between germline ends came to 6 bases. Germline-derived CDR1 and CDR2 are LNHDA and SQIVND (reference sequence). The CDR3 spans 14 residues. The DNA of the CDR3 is TGTGCCAGTAGTATAGCCCCAATGAACACTGAAGCTTTCTTT. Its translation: CASSIAPMNTEAFF.

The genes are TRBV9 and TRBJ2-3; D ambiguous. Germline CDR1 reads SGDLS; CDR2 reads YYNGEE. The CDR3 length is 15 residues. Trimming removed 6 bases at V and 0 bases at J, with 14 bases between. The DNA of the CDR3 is TGTGCCAGCACTTTCGATGTAGCTAGCACAGATACGCAGTATTTT. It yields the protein CASTFDVASTDTQYF.

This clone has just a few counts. The CDR3 spells CASSVDGLGLAGGYEQFF. DNA for the CDR3: TGTGCCAGCAGCGTAGATGGCCTTGGGCTAGCGGGGGGCTATGAGCAGTTCTTC. The chain employs TRBV9 and TRBJ2-1; 11 positions match TRBD2. This CDR3 has 18 residues. V was pared by 0 bases and J by 8 bases, with 13 bases of the junction left unmatched. The V gene's germline CDR1 is SGDLS and CDR2 YYNGEE.

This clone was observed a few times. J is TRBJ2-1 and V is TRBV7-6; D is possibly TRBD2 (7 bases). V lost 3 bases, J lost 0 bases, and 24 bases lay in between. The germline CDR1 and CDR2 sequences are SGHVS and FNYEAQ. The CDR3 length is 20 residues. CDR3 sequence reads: CASSFGTGNFGGSSYNEQFF. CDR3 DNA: TGTGCCAGCAGCTTTGGTACAGGGAATTTCGGGGGGAGCTCCTACAATGAGCAGTTCTTC.

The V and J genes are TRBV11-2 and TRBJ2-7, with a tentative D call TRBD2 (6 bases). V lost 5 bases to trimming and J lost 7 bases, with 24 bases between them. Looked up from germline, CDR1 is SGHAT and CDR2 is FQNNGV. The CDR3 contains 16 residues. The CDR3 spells CASSPKPLGGAFEQYF. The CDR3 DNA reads TGTGCCAGCAGCCCTAAACCCCTTGGCGGGGCCTTTGAGCAGTACTTC.

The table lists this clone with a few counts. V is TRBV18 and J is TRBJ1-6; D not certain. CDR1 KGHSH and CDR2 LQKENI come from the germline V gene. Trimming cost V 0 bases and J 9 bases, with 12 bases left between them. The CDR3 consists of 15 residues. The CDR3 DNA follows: TGTGCCAGCTCACCACCCTCCGGGGTTGGTTCACCCCTCCACTTT. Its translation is CASSPPSGVGSPLHF. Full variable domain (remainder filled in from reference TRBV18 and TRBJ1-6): NAGVMQNPRHLVRRRGQEARLRCSPMKGHSHVYWYRQLPEEGLKFMVYLQKENIIDESGMPKERFSAEFPKEGPSILRIQQVVRGDSAAYFCASSPPSGVGSPLHFGNGTRLTVT.

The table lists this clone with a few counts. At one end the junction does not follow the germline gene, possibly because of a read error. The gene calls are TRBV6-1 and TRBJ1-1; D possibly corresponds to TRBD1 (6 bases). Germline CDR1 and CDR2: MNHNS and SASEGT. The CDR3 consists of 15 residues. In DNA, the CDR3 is TGTGCCAGCAGCGAAGAAGGGGGGGGGAGCACTGAAGCTTTCTTT. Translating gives CASSEEGGGSTEAFF.

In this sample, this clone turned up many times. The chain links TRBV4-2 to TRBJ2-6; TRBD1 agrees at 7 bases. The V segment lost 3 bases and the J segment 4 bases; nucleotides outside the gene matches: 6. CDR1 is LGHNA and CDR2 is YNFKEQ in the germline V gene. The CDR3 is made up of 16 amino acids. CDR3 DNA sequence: TGTGCCAGCAGCCAGCAGACAGGGACCGGGGCCAACGTCCTGACTTTC. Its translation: CASSQQTGTGANVLTF.

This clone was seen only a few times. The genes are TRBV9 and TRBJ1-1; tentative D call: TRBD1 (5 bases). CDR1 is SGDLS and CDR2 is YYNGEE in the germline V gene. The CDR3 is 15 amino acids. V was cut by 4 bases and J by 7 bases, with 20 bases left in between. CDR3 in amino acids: CASSSREGLYNEAFF. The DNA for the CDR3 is TGTGCCAGCAGCTCAAGGGAGGGGCTTTACAATGAAGCTTTCTTT.

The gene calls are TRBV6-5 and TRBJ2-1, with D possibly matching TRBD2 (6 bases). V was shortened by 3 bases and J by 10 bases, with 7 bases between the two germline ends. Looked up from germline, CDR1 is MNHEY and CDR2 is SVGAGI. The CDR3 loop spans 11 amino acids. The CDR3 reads CASSYLAEQFF. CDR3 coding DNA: TGTGCCAGCAGTTATCTAGCGGAGCAGTTCTTC.

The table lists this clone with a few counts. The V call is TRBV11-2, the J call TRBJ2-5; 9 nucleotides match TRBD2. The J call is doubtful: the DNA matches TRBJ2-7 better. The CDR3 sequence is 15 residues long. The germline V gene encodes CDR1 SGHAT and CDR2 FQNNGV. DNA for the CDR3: TGTGCCAGCAGCTTAGATCGCGGGAGGGCCGACGAGCAGTACTTC. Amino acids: CASSLDRGRADEQYF.

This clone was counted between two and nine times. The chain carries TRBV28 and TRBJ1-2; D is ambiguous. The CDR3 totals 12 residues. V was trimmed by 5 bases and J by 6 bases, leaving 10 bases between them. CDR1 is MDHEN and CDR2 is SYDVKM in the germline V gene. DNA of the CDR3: TGTGCCAGCAGTCCAACTTCCGATGGCTACACCTTC. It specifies CASSPTSDGYTF.

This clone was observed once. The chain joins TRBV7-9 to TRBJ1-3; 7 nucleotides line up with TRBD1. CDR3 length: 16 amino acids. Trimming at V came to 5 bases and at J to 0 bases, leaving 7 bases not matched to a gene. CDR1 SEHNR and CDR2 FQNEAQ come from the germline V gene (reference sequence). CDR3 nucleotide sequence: TGTGCCAGCAGCCCACGACAGGGAGGCTCTGGAAACACCATATATTTT. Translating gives CASSPRQGGSGNTIYF.

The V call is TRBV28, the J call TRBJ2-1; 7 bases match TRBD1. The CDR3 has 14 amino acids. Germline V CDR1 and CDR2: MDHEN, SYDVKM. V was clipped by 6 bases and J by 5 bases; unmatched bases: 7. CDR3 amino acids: CASRTGVSHNEQFF. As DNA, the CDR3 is TGTGCCAGCAGAACAGGGGTTTCACACAATGAGCAGTTCTTC. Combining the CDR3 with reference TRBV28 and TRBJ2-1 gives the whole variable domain DVKVTQSSRYLVKRTGEKVFLECVQDMDHENMFWYRQDPGLGLRLIYFSYDVKMKEKGDIPEGYSVSREKKERFSLILESASTNQTSMYLCASRTGVSHNEQFFGPGTRLTVL.